This TCR beta chain was found in a study of blood T cells in healthy people across ages. Donors were healthy Caucasian individuals from Russia aged roughly 6 to 90. Every donor gave 8 to 10 milliliters of peripheral blood. The CDR3 is 15 residues long. The V and J ends lost 4 bases and 4 bases respectively, with 17 bases between them. Germline lookup yields CDR1 MGHDK and CDR2 SYGVNS. This clonotype turned up a few times. Next came a second PCR, run for about 6 to 12 cycles, which used a sample-barcoded 5' primer along with a J-beta primer mix. TCRdb re-analysed the 5' RACE reads in MiXCR, keeping a single row per CDR3 protein. Of roughly 1,100,000 distinct CDR3 sequences in the sample, approximately 25% are singletons; the top ten hold about 0.69%. These sequences were also reported in another study, on T cells of mothers and their children.

The genes are TRBV25-1 and TRBJ2-7, with D possibly being TRBD2 (5 bases). This receptor was identified in a girl aged 2 to 9 in good health. Sequenced sample: blood. CDR3 protein: CASSASRYSGYEQYF. DNA for the CDR3: TGTGCCAGCAGTGCCTCTAGATACTCGGGGTACGAGCAGTACTTC.